This T cell receptor (beta chain) was sequenced during a study of OX40 agonist ivuxolimab in advanced cancers. The method was immunoSEQ multiplex PCR; TCRdb's version includes in-frame clones alone and lacks a portion of them. The data show 26,000 or so clones, with about 90% seen just once and just under 20% held by the top ten. The material sequenced was CD4+ or CD8+ T cells sorted from blood, taken in a trial of the OX40 agonist ivuxolimab. The clonotype comes from an adult with an advanced solid tumor such as melanoma, head and neck, liver or kidney cancer.

This CDR3 reads CASSLTGTHGDTQYF. For the CDR3, the DNA is TGTGCCAGCAGCTTAACCGGGACCCACGGAGATACGCAGTATTTT. J is TRBJ2-3 and V is TRBV7-3; D may be TRBD1 or TRBD2 (5 bases each). In germline, CDR1 is SGHTA, CDR2 FQGTGA. V was pared by 0 bases and J by 5 bases, with 12 bases between. The CDR3 sequence is 15 residues long.